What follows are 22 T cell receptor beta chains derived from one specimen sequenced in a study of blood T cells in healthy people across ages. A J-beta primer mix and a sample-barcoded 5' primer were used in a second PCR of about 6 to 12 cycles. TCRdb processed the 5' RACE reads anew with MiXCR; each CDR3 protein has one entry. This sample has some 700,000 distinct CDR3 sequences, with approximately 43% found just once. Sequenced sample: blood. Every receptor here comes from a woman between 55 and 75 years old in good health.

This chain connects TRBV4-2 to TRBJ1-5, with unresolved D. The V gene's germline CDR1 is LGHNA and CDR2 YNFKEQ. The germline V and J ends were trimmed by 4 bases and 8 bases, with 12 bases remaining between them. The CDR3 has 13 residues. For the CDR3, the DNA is TGTGCCAGCAGCCTTGAGGACCGGAAGCCCCAGCATTTT. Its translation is CASSLEDRKPQHF.

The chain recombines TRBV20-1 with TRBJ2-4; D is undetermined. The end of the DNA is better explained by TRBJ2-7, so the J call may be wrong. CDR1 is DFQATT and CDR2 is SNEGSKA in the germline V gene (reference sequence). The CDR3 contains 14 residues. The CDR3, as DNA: TGCAGTGCGAACGAGGACCGATTCACCTACGAGCAGTACTTC. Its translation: CSANEDRFTYEQYF.

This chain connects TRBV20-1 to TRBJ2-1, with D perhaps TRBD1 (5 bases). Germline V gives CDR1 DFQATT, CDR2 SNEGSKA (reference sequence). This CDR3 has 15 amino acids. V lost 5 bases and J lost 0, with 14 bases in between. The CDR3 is CSAPDWGHSYNEQFF. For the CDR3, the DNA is TGCAGTGCTCCTGACTGGGGCCACTCCTACAATGAGCAGTTCTTC.

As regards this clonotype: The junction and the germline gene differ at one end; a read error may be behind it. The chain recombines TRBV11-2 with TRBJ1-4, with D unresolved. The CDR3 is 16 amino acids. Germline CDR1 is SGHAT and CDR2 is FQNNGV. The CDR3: CASSIKGGLTGEKLVF. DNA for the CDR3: TGTGCCAGCAGTATAAAGGGAGGCCTTACGGGTGAAAAACTGGTTTTT.

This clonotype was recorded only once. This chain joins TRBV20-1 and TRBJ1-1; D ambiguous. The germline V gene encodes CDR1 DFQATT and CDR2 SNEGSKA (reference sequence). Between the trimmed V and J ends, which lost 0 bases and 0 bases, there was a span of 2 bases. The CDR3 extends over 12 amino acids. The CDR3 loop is CSARELNTEAFF. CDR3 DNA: TGCAGTGCTAGAGAATTGAACACTGAAGCTTTCTTT.

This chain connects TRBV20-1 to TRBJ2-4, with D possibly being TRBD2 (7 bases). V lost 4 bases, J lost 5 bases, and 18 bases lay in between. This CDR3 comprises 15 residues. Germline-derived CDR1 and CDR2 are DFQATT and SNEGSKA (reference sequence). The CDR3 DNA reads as TGCAGTGCTATGGGGCGGGGGCCCTCACAAAACATTCAGTACTTC. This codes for CSAMGRGPSQNIQYF.

The DNA of the CDR3 is TGTGCCAGCAGTTACAGGCCCCCGGGTTTCAACACTGAAGCTTTCTTT. It encodes CASSYRPPGFNTEAFF. The chain recombines TRBV6-5 with TRBJ1-1; no clear D. Per germline, CDR1 MNHEY and CDR2 SVGAGI. The CDR3 covers 16 residues. V was shortened by 2 bases and J by 2 bases, with 15 bases between the two germline ends.

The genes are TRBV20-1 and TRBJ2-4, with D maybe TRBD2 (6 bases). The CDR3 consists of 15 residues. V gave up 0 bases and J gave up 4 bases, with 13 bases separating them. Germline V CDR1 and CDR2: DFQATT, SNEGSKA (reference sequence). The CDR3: CSARDREKGKNIQYF. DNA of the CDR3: TGCAGTGCTAGAGATCGGGAGAAGGGTAAAAACATTCAGTACTTC.

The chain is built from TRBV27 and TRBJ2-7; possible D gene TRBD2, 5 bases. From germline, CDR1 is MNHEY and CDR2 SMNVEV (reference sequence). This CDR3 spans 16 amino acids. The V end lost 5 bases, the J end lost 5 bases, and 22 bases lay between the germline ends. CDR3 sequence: CASSPRTESGRHEQYF. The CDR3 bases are TGTGCCAGCAGTCCGAGGACTGAATCGGGTCGCCACGAGCAGTACTTC.

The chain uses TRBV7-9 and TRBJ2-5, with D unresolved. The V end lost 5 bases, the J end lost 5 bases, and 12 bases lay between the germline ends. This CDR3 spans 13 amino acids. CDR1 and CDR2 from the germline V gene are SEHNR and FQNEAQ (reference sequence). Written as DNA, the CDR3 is TGTGCCAGCAGCCCTACTGTCGTTGAGACCCAGTACTTC. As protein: CASSPTVVETQYF.

CDR3 loop: CASSAGGPGYEQYF. CDR3 sequence (DNA): TGTGCCAGTTCAGCGGGAGGGCCCGGATACGAGCAGTACTTC. This sequence joins TRBV12-3 or TRBV12-4 and TRBJ2-7; 10 positions agree with TRBD2. The CDR3 spans 14 residues. Trimming took 9 bases from V and 4 from J; bases not matched to a gene: 9.

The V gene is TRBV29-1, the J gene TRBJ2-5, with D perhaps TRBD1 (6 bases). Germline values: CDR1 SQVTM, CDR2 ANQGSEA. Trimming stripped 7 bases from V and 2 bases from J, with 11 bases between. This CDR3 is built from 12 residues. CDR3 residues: CSDRTAQETQYF. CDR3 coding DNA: TGCAGCGATCGGACAGCTCAAGAGACCCAGTACTTC.

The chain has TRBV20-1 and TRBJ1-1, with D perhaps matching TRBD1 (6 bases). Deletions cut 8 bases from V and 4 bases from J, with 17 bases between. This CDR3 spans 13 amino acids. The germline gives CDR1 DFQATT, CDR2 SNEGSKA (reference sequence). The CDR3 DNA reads TGCAGTACTGGAACAGGGAGTATCACTGAAGCTTTCTTT. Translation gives CSTGTGSITEAFF.

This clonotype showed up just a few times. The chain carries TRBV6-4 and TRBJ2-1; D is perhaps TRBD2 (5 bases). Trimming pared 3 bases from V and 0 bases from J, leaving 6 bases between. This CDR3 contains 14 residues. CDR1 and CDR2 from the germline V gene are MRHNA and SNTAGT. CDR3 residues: CASSERASYNEQFF. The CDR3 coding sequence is TGTGCCAGCAGTGAGCGGGCCTCCTACAATGAGCAGTTCTTC.

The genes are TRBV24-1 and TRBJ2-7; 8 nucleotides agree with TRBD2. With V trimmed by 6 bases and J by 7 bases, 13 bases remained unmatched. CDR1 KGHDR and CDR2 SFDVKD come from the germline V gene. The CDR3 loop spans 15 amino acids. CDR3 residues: CATSHRGGSYNEQYF. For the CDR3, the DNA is TGTGCCACCAGTCACCGGGGGGGCTCCTACAATGAGCAGTACTTC.

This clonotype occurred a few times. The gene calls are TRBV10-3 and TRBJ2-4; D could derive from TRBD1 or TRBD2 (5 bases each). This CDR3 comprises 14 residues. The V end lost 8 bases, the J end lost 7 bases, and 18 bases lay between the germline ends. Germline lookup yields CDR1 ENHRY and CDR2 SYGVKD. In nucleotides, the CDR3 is TGTGCCATCGGGGGTGAGGGGCGTCCCAACATTCAGTACTTC. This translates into CAIGGEGRPNIQYF.

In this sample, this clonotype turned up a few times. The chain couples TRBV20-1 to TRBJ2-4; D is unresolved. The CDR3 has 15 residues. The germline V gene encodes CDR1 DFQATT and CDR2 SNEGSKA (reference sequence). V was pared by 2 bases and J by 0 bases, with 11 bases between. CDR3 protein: CSARRLGEAKNIQYF. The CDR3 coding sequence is TGCAGTGCTAGACGGCTAGGCGAAGCCAAAAACATTCAGTACTTC.

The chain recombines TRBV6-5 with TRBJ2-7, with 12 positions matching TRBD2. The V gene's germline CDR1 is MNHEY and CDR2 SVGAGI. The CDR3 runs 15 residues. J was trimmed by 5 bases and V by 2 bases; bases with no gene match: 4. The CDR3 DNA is TGTGCCAGCAGTTACGCCTGGACTAGCGGGAACGAGCAGTACTTC. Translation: CASSYAWTSGNEQYF.

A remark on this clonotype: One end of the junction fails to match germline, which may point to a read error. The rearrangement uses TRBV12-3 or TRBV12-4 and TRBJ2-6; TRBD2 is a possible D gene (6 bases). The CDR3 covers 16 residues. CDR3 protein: CASSGTTSSGADVLTF. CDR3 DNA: TGTGCCAGCAGTGGAACTACTAGCTCTGGGGCCGACGTCCTGACTTTC.

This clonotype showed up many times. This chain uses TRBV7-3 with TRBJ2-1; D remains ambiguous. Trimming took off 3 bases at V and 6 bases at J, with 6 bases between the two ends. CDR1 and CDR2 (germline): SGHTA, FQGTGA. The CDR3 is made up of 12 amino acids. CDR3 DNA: TGTGCCAGCAGCTTTAGTGGCAATGAGCAGTTCTTC. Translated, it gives CASSFSGNEQFF.

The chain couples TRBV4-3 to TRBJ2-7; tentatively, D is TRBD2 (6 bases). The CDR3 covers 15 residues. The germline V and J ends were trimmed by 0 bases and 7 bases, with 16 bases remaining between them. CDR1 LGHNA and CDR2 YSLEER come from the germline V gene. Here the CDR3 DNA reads TGCGCCAGCAGCCAAGACCGGGCGGGAAACAATGAGCAGTACTTC. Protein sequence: CASSQDRAGNNEQYF.

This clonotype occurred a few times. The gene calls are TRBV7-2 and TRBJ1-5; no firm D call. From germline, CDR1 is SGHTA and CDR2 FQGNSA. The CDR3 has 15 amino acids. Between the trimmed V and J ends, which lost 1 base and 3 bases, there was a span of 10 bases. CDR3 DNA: TGTGCCAGCAGCTTAGTGTCCGGTACCAATCAGCCCCAGCATTTT. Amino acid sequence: CASSLVSGTNQPQHF.